This T cell receptor (beta chain) was documented in a study of T cell repertoires in cytomegalovirus infection. TCRdb reprocessed the reads with MiXCR, giving one entry per CDR3 protein. Of nearly 650,000 distinct CDR3 sequences listed, roughly a quarter are singletons. CDR1 is SNHLY and CDR2 is FYNNEI in the germline V gene. The CDR3 has 15 amino acids. Trimming took off 6 bases at V and 2 bases at J, with 17 bases between the two ends. Sequenced sample: CD8+ T cells from PBMCs. The sequence derives from a human donor in good health (CMV status not recorded). Some clones in this sample may be carry-over from other donors' samples. The chain combines TRBV2 with TRBJ2-7; the D gene could be TRBD1 or TRBD2 (6 bases each). The CDR3 DNA sequence: TGTGCCAGCAGCAGTGATGGGGGGCTGGCCTACGAGCAGTACTTC. Amino acid sequence: CASSSDGGLAYEQYF.